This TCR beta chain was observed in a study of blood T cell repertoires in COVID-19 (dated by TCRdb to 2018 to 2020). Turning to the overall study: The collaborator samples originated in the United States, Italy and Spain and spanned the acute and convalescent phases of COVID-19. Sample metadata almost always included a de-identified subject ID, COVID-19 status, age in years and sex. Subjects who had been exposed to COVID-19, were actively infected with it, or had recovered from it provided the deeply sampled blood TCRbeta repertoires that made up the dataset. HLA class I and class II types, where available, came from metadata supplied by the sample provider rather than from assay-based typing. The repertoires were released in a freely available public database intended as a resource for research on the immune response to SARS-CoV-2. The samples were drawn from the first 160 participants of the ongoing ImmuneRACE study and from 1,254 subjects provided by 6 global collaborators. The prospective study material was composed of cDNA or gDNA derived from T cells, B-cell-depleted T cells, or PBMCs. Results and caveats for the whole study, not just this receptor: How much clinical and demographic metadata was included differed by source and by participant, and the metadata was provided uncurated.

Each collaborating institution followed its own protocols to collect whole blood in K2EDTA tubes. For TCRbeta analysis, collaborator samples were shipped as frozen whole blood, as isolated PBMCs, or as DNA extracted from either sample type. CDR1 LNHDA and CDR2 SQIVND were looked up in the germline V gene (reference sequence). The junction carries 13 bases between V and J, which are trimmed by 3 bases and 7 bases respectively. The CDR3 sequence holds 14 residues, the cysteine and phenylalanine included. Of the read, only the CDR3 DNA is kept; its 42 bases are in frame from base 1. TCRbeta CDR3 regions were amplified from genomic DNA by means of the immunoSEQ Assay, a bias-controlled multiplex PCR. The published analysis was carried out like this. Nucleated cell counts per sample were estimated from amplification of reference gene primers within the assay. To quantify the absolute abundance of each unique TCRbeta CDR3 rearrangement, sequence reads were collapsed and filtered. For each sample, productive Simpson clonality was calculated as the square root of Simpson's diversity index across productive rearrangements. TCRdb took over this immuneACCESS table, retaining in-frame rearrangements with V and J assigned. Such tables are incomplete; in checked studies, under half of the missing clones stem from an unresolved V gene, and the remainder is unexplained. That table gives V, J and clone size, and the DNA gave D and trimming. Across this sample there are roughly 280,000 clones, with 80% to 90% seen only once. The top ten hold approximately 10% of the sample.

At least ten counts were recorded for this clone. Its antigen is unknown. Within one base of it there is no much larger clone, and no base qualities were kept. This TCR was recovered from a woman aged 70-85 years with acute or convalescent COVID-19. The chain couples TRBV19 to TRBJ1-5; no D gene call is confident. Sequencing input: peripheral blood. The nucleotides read TGTGCCAGTAGTATTCATCTCGGGGAACAGCCCCAGCATTTT. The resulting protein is CASSIHLGEQPQHF.